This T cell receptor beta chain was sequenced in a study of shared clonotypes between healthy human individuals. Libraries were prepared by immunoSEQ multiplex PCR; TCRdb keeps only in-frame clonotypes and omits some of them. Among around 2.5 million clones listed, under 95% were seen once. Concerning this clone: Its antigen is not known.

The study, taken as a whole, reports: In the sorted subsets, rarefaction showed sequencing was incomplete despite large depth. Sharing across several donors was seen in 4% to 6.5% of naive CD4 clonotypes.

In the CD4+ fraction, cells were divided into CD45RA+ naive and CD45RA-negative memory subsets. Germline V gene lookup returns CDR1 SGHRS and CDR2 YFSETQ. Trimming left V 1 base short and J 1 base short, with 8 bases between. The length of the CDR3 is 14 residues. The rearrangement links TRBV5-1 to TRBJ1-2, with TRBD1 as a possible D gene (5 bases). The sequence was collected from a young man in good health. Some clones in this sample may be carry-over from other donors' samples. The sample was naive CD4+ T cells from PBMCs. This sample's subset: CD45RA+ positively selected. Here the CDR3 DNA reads TGCGCCAGCAGCTTGATGGGGGTTAACTATGGCTACACCTTC. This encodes CASSLMGVNYGYTF.